A single sample gave rise to the 15 T cell receptor beta chains below, sequenced in a study of blood T cell repertoires in COVID-19 (TCRdb year 2020). Library construction relied on the immunoSEQ multiplex PCR assay. TCRdb mirrors the immuneACCESS table, restricted to in-frame sequences. Some clones are absent from its copies; in checked studies, under half trace to an unresolved V gene, and the reason for the others is unknown. Within this sample are hundreds of thousands of clones, with roughly 90% of them counted one time only. The top ten hold about 7.3% of the sample. The sequenced material came from peripheral blood. These receptors were obtained from a woman in her seventies with COVID-19, enrolled during active disease.

The rearrangement links TRBV19 to TRBJ1-6, with 7 nucleotides matching TRBD1. This CDR3 is built from 15 residues. Germline CDR1 LNHDA, CDR2 SQIVND (reference sequence). V shed 5 bases, J shed 5 bases, and the junction held 6 bases outside the gene matches. CDR3 coding DNA: TGTGCCAGTAGTCTCGGGACAGTTAATAATTCACCCCTCCACTTT. Translation gives CASSLGTVNNSPLHF.

The table lists this clone with a count of one. The chain carries TRBV9 and TRBJ2-1; 7 nucleotides line up with TRBD1. CDR3 length: 15 amino acids. The germline V gene encodes CDR1 SGDLS and CDR2 YYNGEE. The V gene end was trimmed by 3 bases and the J gene end by 2 bases; junction bases not matched to a gene: 5. The CDR3 bases are TGTGCCAGCAGCGACACAGGGGTACCCTACAATGAGCAGTTCTTC. This codes for CASSDTGVPYNEQFF.

The chain employs TRBV28 and TRBJ2-7, with D possibly being TRBD2 (5 bases). CDR3 length: 14 amino acids. Germline CDR1 and CDR2: MDHEN and SYDVKM. V dropped 2 bases and J dropped 0 bases, with 8 bases sitting between them. The CDR3 DNA sequence: TGTGCCAGCAGTTTAGAGGGCAGCTCCTACGAGCAGTACTTC. Residues: CASSLEGSSYEQYF.

The V gene is TRBV13, the J gene TRBJ2-5, with 9 bases lining up with TRBD2. Trimming took 4 bases from V and 11 from J; bases not matched to a gene: 8. Germline V gene lookup returns CDR1 PRHDT and CDR2 FYEKMQ (reference sequence). The CDR3 runs to 13 residues. The chain's CDR3 is CASSSERGDTQYF. In DNA form, the CDR3 reads TGTGCCAGCAGCTCTGAGCGGGGGGACACTCAGTACTTC.

This clone has only a few counts. The chain joins TRBV5-1 to TRBJ1-2; TRBD1 aligns across 10 bases. The trim removed 5 bases at V and 4 bases at J, leaving 8 bases unmatched. The germline gives CDR1 SGHRS, CDR2 YFSETQ. The CDR3 covers 15 residues. The CDR3 sequence: CASSRTGGSGYGYTF. For the CDR3, the DNA is TGCGCCAGCAGTCGGACAGGGGGTAGTGGCTATGGCTACACCTTC.

CDR3 in amino acids: CASSRPGVGNTIYF. DNA for the CDR3: TGTGCCAGTAGTAGGCCCGGGGTTGGAAACACCATATATTTT. The gene calls are TRBV19 and TRBJ1-3; D gene uncertain. V lost 4 bases and J lost 3, with 10 bases in between. Germline CDR1 is LNHDA and CDR2 is SQIVND (reference sequence). The CDR3 totals 14 residues.

A single count supports this clone. The rearrangement uses TRBV7-9 and TRBJ2-5, with 9 bases aligning to TRBD1. CDR1 is SEHNR, CDR2 FQNEAQ, per germline (reference sequence). The trim removed 4 bases at V and 7 bases at J, leaving 4 bases unmatched. The CDR3 consists of 13 residues. Here the CDR3 DNA reads TGTGCCAGCAGCTCACAGGGGGCTGTGACCCAGTACTTC. This encodes CASSSQGAVTQYF.

V and J are TRBV10-3 and TRBJ2-7, with 15 bases that match TRBD2. Germline loops: CDR1 ENHRY, CDR2 SYGVKD. With V trimmed by 7 bases and J by 11 bases, 9 bases remained unmatched. This CDR3 spans 14 amino acids. CDR3 in DNA: TGTGCCATCACGAACGGGACTAGCGGGGGGTCGGAGTACTTC. It is translated as CAITNGTSGGSEYF.

The chain combines TRBV2 with TRBJ2-1, with 8 bases matching TRBD1. The CDR3 totals 11 residues. CDR1 is SNHLY, CDR2 FYNNEI, per germline. The J segment lost 15 bases and the V segment lost 8 bases, leaving 9 bases of the junction unmatched. CDR3 region: CASVADRETFF. CDR3 DNA: TGTGCCAGCGTCGCGGACAGGGAAACGTTCTTC.

CDR3 in amino acids: CASKAGVLSYNEQFF. In DNA, the CDR3 is TGTGCCAGCAAAGCGGGGGTCCTTTCCTACAATGAGCAGTTCTTC. This chain uses TRBV6-5 with TRBJ2-1, with 8 bases matching TRBD2. V lost 7 bases, J lost 1 base, and 6 bases stayed unmatched. CDR3 length equals 15 residues. Germline assignment: CDR1 MNHEY and CDR2 SVGAGI.

This clone was seen just once. This rearrangement joins TRBV5-1 to TRBJ2-2, with 7 nucleotides matching TRBD1. From germline, CDR1 is SGHRS and CDR2 YFSETQ. The CDR3 totals 16 residues. The V segment lost 0 bases and the J segment 0 bases; nucleotides outside the gene matches: 2. CDR3 nucleotides: TGCGCCAGCAGCTTGGGGGGGACAGCGAACACCGGGGAGCTGTTTTTT. Its translation: CASSLGGTANTGELFF.

A single count supports this clone. Other DNA sequences in this sample translate to the same CDR3. This CDR3 is CASTGGLAKNIQYF. The CDR3 DNA is TGTGCCAGCACAGGGGGACTAGCCAAAAACATTCAGTACTTC. The chain carries TRBV2 and TRBJ2-4; weak D call: TRBD1 (7 bases). The V gene's germline CDR1 is SNHLY and CDR2 FYNNEI. V dropped 7 bases and J dropped 0 bases, with 10 bases sitting between them. The CDR3 is made up of 14 amino acids.

J is TRBJ2-5 and V is TRBV18; perhaps TRBD2 as D (6 bases). The germline V and J ends were trimmed by 2 bases and 0 bases, with 10 bases remaining between them. The germline gives CDR1 KGHSH, CDR2 LQKENI. The CDR3 sequence is 15 residues long. This CDR3 is CASSPVAGNQETQYF. DNA for the CDR3: TGTGCCAGCTCACCAGTTGCGGGAAACCAAGAGACCCAGTACTTC.

The CDR3 loop reads CASSLQGVAGELFF. In DNA, the CDR3 is TGTGCCAGCAGCTTACAAGGGGTAGCCGGGGAGCTGTTTTTT. The chain joins TRBV11-2 to TRBJ2-2, with D maybe TRBD1 (5 bases). Germline loops: CDR1 SGHAT, CDR2 FQNNGV. CDR3 length equals 14 residues. Trimming removed 2 bases at V and 6 bases at J, with 10 bases between.

The gene calls are TRBV18 and TRBJ2-3, with D uncertain. In germline, CDR1 is KGHSH, CDR2 LQKENI. The CDR3 is 14 residues long. V was clipped by 0 bases and J by 8 bases, with 12 bases between them. CDR3: CASSPPATESTQYF. The DNA of the CDR3 is TGTGCCAGCTCACCACCGGCCACAGAGAGTACGCAGTATTTT.